This T cell receptor (beta chain) is drawn from a study of T cell changes during pregnancy in multiple sclerosis. Germline V gives CDR1 MNHEY, CDR2 SMNVEV (reference sequence). The CDR3 loop spans 14 amino acids. J gave up 3 bases and V 6 bases, and 4 bases lay outside the gene matches. Sequencing used immunoSEQ multiplex PCR; TCRdb keeps in-frame clones, though not all of them. The data show 40,000 to 55,000 clones, more than 85% seen once. V is TRBV27 and J is TRBJ2-2; the match to TRBD1 covers 7 bases. This clonotype originated in a female donor with multiple sclerosis, enrolled in a pregnancy study. Sequences were derived from CD8+ T cells from peripheral blood mononuclear cells, sampled after pregnancy. The CDR3 sequence is CASRLGTDTGELFF. The CDR3 coding sequence is TGTGCCAGCAGGCTGGGGACAGACACCGGGGAGCTGTTTTTT.